The clone carrying this TCR beta chain was picked up a small number of times. These data belong to a study of blood T cell repertoires in COVID-19. Data came from immunoSEQ multiplex PCR; TCRdb stores just in-frame clones and leaves some out. Among under 250,000 clones listed, approximately 90% were seen once. CDR3 length: 14 residues. Germline assignment: CDR1 MNHEY and CDR2 SMNVEV (reference sequence). The V end was cut by 6 bases, the J end by 0 bases, with 9 bases between. V and J are TRBV27 and TRBJ1-5, with no clear D. The sequencing input was PBMCs or T cells enriched from blood (not recorded which). This TCR was sampled from a man between 40 and 49 years old who had recovered from COVID-19. CDR3 nucleotide sequence: TGTGCCAGCAGGTCGAGAGCTAGCAATCAGCCCCAGCATTTT. As protein: CASRSRASNQPQHF.